This T cell receptor beta chain originates from a study of blood T cell repertoires in COVID-19. This clone has a single count. This sample also contains other DNA sequences that code for the same CDR3. Assay used: immunoSEQ multiplex PCR; TCRdb lists only in-frame clones, some missing. The data hold some 220,000 clones, with 88% observed a single time. Germline V CDR1 and CDR2: SGHRS, YFSETQ. The CDR3 is made up of 14 amino acids. V lost 4 bases to trimming and J lost 1 base, with 11 bases between them. The receptor was isolated from a woman in her thirties who had recovered from COVID-19. The sequencing sample was made of PBMCs or T cells enriched from blood (not recorded which). The chain links TRBV5-1 to TRBJ1-2; tentatively, D is TRBD1 (5 bases). As DNA, the CDR3 is TGCGCCAGCAGCGCGGGGACCGTTAACTATGGCTACACCTTC. This encodes CASSAGTVNYGYTF. Supplemented by reference TRBV5-1 and TRBJ1-2, the full variable domain reads KAGVTQTPRYLIKTRGQQVTLSCSPISGHRSVSWYQQTPGQGLQFLFEYFSETQRNKGNFPGRFSGRQFSNSRSEMNVSTLELGDSALYLCASSAGTVNYGYTFGSGTRLTVV.